This TCR beta chain was sequenced during a study of blood T cell repertoires in COVID-19. Study in general: COVID-19 samples, acute and convalescent, were from the United States, Italy and Spain.

Seattle patients were enrolled while actively infected and followed longitudinally. Sequencing was performed with immunoSEQ multiplex PCR; in TCRdb, only in-frame clones are kept and a portion is missing. The sample yields about 530,000 clones, less than 90% seen once. Sequenced material: peripheral blood. This TCR was recovered from a woman aged 45 to 65 with COVID-19, enrolled during active disease.

CDR3 sequence: CASSITGGFTYEQYF. As DNA, the CDR3 is TGTGCCAGCAGTATTACAGGGGGTTTTACCTACGAGCAGTACTTC. The genes are TRBV27 and TRBJ2-7, with 8 bases lining up with TRBD1. The CDR3 has 15 amino acids. V shed 5 bases, J shed 2 bases, and the junction held 8 bases outside the gene matches. Germline assignment: CDR1 MNHEY and CDR2 SMNVEV (reference sequence).